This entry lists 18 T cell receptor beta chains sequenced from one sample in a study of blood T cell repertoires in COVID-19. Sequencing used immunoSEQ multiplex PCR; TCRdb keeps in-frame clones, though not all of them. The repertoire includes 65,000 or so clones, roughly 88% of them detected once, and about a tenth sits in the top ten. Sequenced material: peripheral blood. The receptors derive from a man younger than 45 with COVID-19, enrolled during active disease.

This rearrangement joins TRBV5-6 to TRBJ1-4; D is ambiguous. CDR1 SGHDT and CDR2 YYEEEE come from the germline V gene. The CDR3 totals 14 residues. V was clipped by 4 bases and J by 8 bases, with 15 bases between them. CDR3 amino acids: CASSQNPATEKLFF. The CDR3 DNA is TGTGCCAGCAGCCAGAACCCCGCCACGGAAAAACTGTTTTTT.

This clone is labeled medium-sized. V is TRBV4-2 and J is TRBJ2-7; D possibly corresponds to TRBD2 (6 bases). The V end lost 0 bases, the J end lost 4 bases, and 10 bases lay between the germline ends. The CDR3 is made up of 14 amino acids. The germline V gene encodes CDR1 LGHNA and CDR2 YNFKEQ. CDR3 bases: TGTGCCAGCAGCCAAGATCGGGAGAGGTACGAGCAGTACTTC. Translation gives CASSQDRERYEQYF.

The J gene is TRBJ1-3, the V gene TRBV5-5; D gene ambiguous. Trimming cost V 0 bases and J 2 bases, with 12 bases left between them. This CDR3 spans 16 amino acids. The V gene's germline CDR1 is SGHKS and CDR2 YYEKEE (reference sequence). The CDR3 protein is CASSLELRATGNTIYF. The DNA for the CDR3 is TGTGCCAGCAGCTTGGAGCTGAGGGCAACTGGAAACACCATATATTTT.

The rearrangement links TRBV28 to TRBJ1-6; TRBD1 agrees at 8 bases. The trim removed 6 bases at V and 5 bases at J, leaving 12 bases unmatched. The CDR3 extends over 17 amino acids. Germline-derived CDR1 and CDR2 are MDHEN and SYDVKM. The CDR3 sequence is CASRTLGQGVHNSPLHF. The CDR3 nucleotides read TGTGCCAGCAGGACCCTAGGACAGGGTGTCCATAATTCACCCCTCCACTTT.

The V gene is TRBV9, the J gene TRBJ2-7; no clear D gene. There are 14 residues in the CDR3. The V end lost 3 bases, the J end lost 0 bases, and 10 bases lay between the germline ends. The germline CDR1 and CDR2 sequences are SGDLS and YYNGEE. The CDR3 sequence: CASSAEQTSYEQYF. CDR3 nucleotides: TGTGCCAGCAGCGCGGAGCAAACCTCCTACGAGCAGTACTTC.

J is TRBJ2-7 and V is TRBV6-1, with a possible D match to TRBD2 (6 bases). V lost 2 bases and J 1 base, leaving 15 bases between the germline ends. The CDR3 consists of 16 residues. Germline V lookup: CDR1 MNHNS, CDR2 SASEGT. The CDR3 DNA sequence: TGTGCCAGCAGTGAACCGATCGGGACTGCGTCCTACGAGCAGTACTTC. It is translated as CASSEPIGTASYEQYF.

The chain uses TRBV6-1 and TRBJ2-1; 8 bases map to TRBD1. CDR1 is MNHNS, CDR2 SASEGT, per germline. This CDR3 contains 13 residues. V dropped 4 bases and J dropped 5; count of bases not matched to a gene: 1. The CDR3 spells CASSGQGNNEQFF. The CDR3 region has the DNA TGTGCCAGCAGTGGACAGGGGAACAATGAGCAGTTCTTC.

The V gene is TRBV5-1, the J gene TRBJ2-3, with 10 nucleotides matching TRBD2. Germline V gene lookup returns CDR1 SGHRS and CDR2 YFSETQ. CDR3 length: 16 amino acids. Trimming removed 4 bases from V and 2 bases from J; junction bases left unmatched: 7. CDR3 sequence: CASSTGTSEFTDTQYF. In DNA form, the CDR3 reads TGCGCCAGCAGCACCGGGACTAGCGAATTCACAGATACGCAGTATTTT. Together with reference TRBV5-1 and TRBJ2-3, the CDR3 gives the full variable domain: KAGVTQTPRYLIKTRGQQVTLSCSPISGHRSVSWYQQTPGQGLQFLFEYFSETQRNKGNFPGRFSGRQFSNSRSEMNVSTLELGDSALYLCASSTGTSEFTDTQYFGPGTRLTVL.

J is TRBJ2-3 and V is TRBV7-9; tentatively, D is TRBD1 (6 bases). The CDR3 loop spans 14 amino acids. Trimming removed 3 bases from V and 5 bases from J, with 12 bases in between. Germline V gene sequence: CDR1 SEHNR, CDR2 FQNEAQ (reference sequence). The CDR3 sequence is CASSLAGVKDTQYF. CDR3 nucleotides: TGTGCCAGCAGCTTGGCAGGGGTGAAAGATACGCAGTATTTT.

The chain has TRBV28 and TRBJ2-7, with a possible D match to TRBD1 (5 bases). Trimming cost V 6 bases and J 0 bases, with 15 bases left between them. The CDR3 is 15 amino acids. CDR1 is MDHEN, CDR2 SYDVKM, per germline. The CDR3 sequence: CASSLMGLLSYEQYF. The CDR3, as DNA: TGTGCCAGCAGCCTAATGGGGCTGCTCTCCTACGAGCAGTACTTC. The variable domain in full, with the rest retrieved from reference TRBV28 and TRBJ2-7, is DVKVTQSSRYLVKRTGEKVFLECVQDMDHENMFWYRQDPGLGLRLIYFSYDVKMKEKGDIPEGYSVSREKKERFSLILESASTNQTSMYLCASSLMGLLSYEQYFGPGTRLTVT.

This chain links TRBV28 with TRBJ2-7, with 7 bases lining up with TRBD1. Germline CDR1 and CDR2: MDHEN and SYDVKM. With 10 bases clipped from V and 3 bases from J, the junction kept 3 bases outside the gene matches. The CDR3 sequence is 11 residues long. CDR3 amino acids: CATQGFYEQYF. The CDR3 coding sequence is TGTGCCACACAGGGGTTCTACGAGCAGTACTTC.

CDR3 sequence: CASSLVGEKLFF. DNA for the CDR3: TGTGCCAGCAGCTTAGTTGGCGAAAAACTGTTTTTT. The rearrangement uses TRBV7-6 and TRBJ1-4, with D unclear. Trimming removed 1 base from V and 8 bases from J, with 5 bases in between. The germline V gene encodes CDR1 SGHVS and CDR2 FNYEAQ. This CDR3 is built from 12 residues.

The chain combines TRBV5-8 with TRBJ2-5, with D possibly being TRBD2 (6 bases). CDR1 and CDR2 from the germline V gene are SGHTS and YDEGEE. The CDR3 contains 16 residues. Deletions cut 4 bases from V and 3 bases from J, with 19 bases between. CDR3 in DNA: TGTGCCAGCAGCCCTCTAGGGTGGGAGGACGAAGAGACCCAGTACTTC. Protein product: CASSPLGWEDEETQYF.

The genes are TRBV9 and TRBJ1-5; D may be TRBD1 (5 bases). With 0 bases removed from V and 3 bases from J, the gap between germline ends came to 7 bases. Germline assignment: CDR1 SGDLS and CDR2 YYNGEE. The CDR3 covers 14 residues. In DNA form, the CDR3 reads TGTGCCAGCAGCGTAGGGGGGGACAATCAGCCCCAGCATTTT. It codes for CASSVGGDNQPQHF.

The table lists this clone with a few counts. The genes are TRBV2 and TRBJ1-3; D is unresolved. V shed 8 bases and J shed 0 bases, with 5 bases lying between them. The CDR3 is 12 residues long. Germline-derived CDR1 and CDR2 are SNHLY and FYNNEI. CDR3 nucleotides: TGTGCCAGCGAGCTCTCTGGAAACACCATATATTTT. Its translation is CASELSGNTIYF.

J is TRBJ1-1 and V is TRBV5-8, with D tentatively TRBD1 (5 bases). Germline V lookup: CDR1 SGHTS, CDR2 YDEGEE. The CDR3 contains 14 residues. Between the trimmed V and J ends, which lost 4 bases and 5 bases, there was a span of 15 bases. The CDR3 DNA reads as TGTGCCAGCAGCCAGCAGCCGGAGGGGACTGAAGCTTTCTTT. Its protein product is CASSQQPEGTEAFF.

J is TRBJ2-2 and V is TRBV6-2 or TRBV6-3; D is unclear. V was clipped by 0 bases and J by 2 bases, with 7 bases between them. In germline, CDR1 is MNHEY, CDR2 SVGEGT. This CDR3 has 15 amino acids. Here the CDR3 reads CASSYSHSNTGELFF. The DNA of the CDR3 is TGTGCCAGCAGTTACTCGCACAGCAACACCGGGGAGCTGTTTTTT.

The CDR3 DNA sequence: TGTGCCACCAGTGAATCTCCGGCAGTCGGGGAGACCCAGTACTTC. It yields the protein CATSESPAVGETQYF. This rearrangement joins TRBV24-1 to TRBJ2-5; no firm D call. The CDR3 is 15 amino acids. Germline CDR1 and CDR2: KGHDR and SFDVKD. Between the trimmed V and J ends, which lost 4 bases and 5 bases, there was a span of 16 bases.